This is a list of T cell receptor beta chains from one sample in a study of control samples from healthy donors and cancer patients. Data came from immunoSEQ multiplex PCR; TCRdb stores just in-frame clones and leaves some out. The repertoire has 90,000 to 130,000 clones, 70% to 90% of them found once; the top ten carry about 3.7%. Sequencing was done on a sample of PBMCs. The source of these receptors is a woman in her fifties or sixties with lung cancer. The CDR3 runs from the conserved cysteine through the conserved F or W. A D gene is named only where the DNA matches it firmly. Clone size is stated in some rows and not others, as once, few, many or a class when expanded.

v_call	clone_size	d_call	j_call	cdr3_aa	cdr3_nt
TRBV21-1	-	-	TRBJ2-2	CASSKGSGGMNTGELFF	TGTGCCAGCAGCAAAGGGTCAGGGGGAATGAACACCGGGGAGCTGTTTTTT
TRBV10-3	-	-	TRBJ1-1	CAISDHPLGGRDTEAFF	TGTGCCATCAGTGACCACCCATTAGGGGGGCGGGACACTGAAGCTTTCTTT
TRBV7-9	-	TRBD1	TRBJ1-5	CASSLGQGASSNQPQHF	TGTGCCAGCAGCTTAGGGCAGGGGGCTTCTTCCAATCAGCCCCAGCATTTT
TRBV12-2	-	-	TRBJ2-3	CASRLRTSGATDTQYF	TGTGCAAGTCGCTTAAGGACTAGCGGGGCCACAGATACGCAGTATTTT
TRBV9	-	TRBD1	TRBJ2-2	CASSVGQGADGELFF	TGTGCCAGCAGCGTAGGACAGGGGGCGGACGGGGAGCTGTTTTTT
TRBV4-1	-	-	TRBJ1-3	CASSLIYGRVAGNTIYF	TGCGCCAGCAGCCTCATCTATGGGAGGGTCGCTGGAAACACCATATATTTT
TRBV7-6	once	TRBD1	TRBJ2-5	CASSLEGGRTETQYF	TGTGCCAGCAGCTTAGAAGGGGGCAGAACGGAGACCCAGTACTTC
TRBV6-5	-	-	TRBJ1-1	CASSYTVMNTEAFF	TGTGCCAGCAGTTACACGGTCATGAACACTGAAGCTTTCTTT
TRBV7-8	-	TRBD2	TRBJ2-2	CASSSPTSGESTGELFF	TGTGCCAGCAGCTCCCCCACTAGCGGGGAGAGCACCGGGGAGCTGTTTTTT
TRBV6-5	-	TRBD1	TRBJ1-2	CASSLGTGGNYGYTF	TGTGCCAGCAGCCTGGGGACAGGAGGTAACTATGGCTACACCTTC
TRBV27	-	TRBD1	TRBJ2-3	CASSPGTGRDTQYF	TGTGCCAGCAGTCCCGGGACAGGGAGGGATACGCAGTATTTT
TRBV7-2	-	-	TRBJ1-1	CASSYQTGNTEAFF	TGTGCCAGCAGCTACCAGACAGGGAACACTGAAGCTTTCTTT
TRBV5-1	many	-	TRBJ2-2	CASSRDGTPSTNTGELFF	TGCGCCAGCAGCAGGGATGGGACACCCAGTACGAACACCGGGGAGCTGTTTTTT
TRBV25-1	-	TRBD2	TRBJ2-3	CASSETGLARADTQYF	TGTGCCAGCAGTGAAACAGGACTAGCGAGGGCAGATACGCAGTATTTT
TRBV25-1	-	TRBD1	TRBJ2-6	CASSARDRVFAGANVLTF	TGTGCCAGCAGTGCCCGGGACAGGGTCTTCGCTGGGGCCAACGTCCTGACTTTC
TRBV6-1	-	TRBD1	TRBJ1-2	CASSDRDRARFNYGYTF	TGTGCCAGCAGTGACAGGGACAGGGCGCGTTTTAACTATGGCTACACCTTC
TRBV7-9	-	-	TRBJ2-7	CASSLYGGEQYF	TGTGCCAGCAGCTTATACGGGGGCGAGCAGTACTTC
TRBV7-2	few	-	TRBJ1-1	CASSSIRGEYTEAFF	TGTGCCAGCAGCTCAATCAGGGGCGAGTACACTGAAGCTTTCTTT
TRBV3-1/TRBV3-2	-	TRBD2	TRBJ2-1	CASSQDLTSGRANEQFF	TGTGCCAGCAGCCAAGATTTGACTAGCGGGAGGGCCAATGAGCAGTTCTTC
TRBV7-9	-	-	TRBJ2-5	CASSPSETQYF	TGTGCCAGCAGCCCTTCGGAGACCCAGTACTTC
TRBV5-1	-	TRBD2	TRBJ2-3	CASSSAGREADTQYF	TGCGCCAGCAGCTCCGCTGGGCGGGAGGCAGATACGCAGTATTTT
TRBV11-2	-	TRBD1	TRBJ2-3	CASSFQVLGGLTDTQYF	TGTGCCAGCAGCTTTCAGGTCTTAGGGGGCCTCACAGATACGCAGTATTTT